A selection of T cell receptor beta chains follows, all from one sample in a study of shared clonotypes between healthy human individuals. Sequenced by immunoSEQ multiplex PCR; TCRdb stores in-frame clones only, minus some. The top ten hold approximately 1.5% of the sample, which has approximately 980,000 clones, less than 85% seen once. Material: memory CD4+ T cells sorted from blood. These receptors all stem from a man aged 18 to 29 in good health. Each CDR3 is given with its conserved first and last residue. A D gene is named only where the DNA matches it firmly. Only some rows state a clone size, as once, few, many or a class for expanded clones.

J | size | length | D | V | CDR3 | DNA
TRBJ2-2 | - | 14 | - | TRBV6-4 | CASSASPNGGELFF | TGTGCCAGCAGTGCGTCTCCTAACGGCGGGGAGCTGTTTTTT
TRBJ2-5 | - | 15 | - | TRBV7-6 | CASSLAYGAQETQYF | TGTGCCAGCAGCTTAGCGTACGGGGCCCAAGAGACCCAGTACTTC
TRBJ2-1 | - | 14 | - | TRBV19 | CASRLGGASNEQFF | TGTGCCAGTAGATTAGGGGGGGCTAGCAATGAGCAGTTCTTC
TRBJ1-2 | once | 15 | - | TRBV6-6 | CASRDRQTFTGGYTF | TGTGCCAGCAGGGATAGACAGACCTTTACAGGCGGCTACACCTTC
TRBJ1-1 | - | 14 | - | TRBV19 | CASSEGVVNTEAFF | TGTGCCAGTAGTGAGGGGGTAGTGAACACTGAAGCTTTCTTT
TRBJ1-1 | few | 13 | - | TRBV30 | CAWRSSTLNEAFF | TGTGCCTGGAGATCCTCGACCCTTAATGAAGCTTTCTTT
TRBJ2-1 | - | 13 | - | TRBV2 | CATPREAFNEQFF | TGTGCCACCCCGAGGGAAGCGTTCAATGAGCAGTTCTTC
TRBJ2-3 | - | 12 | - | TRBV7-9 | CASSLAESTQYF | TGTGCCAGCAGCTTAGCGGAGAGTACGCAGTATTTT
TRBJ2-7 | few | 14 | - | TRBV5-1 | CASSSPPEVVEQYF | TGCGCCAGCAGCTCTCCTCCCGAGGTTGTCGAGCAGTACTTC
TRBJ2-7 | - | 15 | TRBD1 | TRBV11-3 | CASSLGRQGSYEQYF | TGTGCCAGCAGCTTAGGGAGACAGGGCTCCTACGAGCAGTACTTC
TRBJ2-7 | - | 15 | TRBD1 | TRBV7-8 | CASSLGQGRINEQYF | TGTGCCAGCAGCTTAGGACAGGGTAGGATCAACGAGCAGTACTTC
TRBJ2-1 | - | 15 | - | TRBV29-1 | CSVDEGKLAYNEQFF | TGCAGCGTTGATGAGGGGAAGTTGGCCTACAATGAGCAGTTCTTC
TRBJ2-3 | once | 14 | - | TRBV2 | CASRSGVWGDTQYF | TGTGCCAGCAGGTCAGGGGTATGGGGGGATACGCAGTATTTT
TRBJ1-6 | - | 15 | TRBD1 | TRBV5-1 | CASSLEGQGASPLHF | TGCGCCAGCAGCTTGGAAGGTCAGGGGGCTTCACCCCTCCACTTT
TRBJ1-3 | - | 14 | - | TRBV2 | CASRTASSGNTIYF | TGTGCCAGCCGGACGGCCTCCTCTGGAAACACCATATATTTT
TRBJ2-5 | - | 16 | TRBD1 | TRBV7-6 | CASSFSGTVIQETQYF | TGTGCCAGCAGCTTCTCCGGGACAGTGATACAAGAGACCCAGTACTTC
TRBJ1-1 | - | 15 | - | TRBV12-5 | CASGLVQSGDTEAFF | TGTGCTAGTGGTTTGGTACAGTCGGGGGACACTGAAGCTTTCTTT
TRBJ2-1 | many | 13 | - | TRBV28 | CASSGTTGPRQFF | TGTGCCAGCAGCGGGACGACAGGACCCAGGCAGTTCTTC
TRBJ2-3 | - | 18 | TRBD1 | TRBV19 | CASSIGFLDGTGTDTQYF | TGTGCCAGTAGTATAGGATTTTTGGACGGGACAGGAACAGATACGCAGTATTTT
TRBJ2-1 | - | 14 | TRBD1 | TRBV28 | CASTPTGLYNEQFF | TGTGCCAGCACCCCGACAGGGCTGTACAATGAGCAGTTCTTC
TRBJ1-1 | - | 17 | - | TRBV7-9 | CASSLDPRGGENTEAFF | TGTGCCAGCAGCTTAGACCCCAGGGGAGGGGAGAACACTGAAGCTTTCTTT
TRBJ2-2 | - | 15 | - | TRBV7-2 | CASSLGSGVAGELFF | TGTGCCAGCAGCTTAGGTTCGGGAGTAGCCGGGGAGCTGTTTTTT
TRBJ2-4 | - | 16 | - | TRBV14 | CASSRSWEDSKNIQYF | TGTGCCAGCAGCCGTTCATGGGAGGATAGCAAAAACATTCAGTACTTC
TRBJ2-3 | - | 14 | - | TRBV7-3 | CASSLTGGSDTQYF | TGTGCCAGCAGCTTAACGGGTGGGTCAGATACGCAGTATTTT
TRBJ1-2 | - | 14 | - | TRBV2 | CASSEERGNYGYTF | TGTGCCAGCAGTGAAGAGCGCGGAAACTATGGCTACACCTTC
TRBJ1-4 | - | 13 | - | TRBV7-3 | CASSLGGGEKLFF | TGTGCCAGCAGCTTAGGGGGAGGCGAAAAACTGTTTTTT
TRBJ2-1 | - | 14 | TRBD1 | TRBV7-2 | CASSPDRVDNEQFF | TGTGCCAGCAGCCCGGACAGGGTAGACAATGAGCAGTTCTTC
TRBJ2-7 | - | 16 | TRBD1 | TRBV14 | CASSQGWDRGTYEQYF | TGTGCCAGCAGTCAAGGATGGGACAGGGGAACCTACGAGCAGTACTTC
TRBJ1-4 | - | 16 | TRBD1 | TRBV5-1 | CASSLAAGTGDEKLFF | TGCGCCAGCAGCTTGGCCGCGGGGACAGGGGATGAAAAACTGTTTTTT
TRBJ1-6 | - | 15 | - | TRBV19 | CASSTGTGYNSPLHF | TGTGCCAGTAGTACCGGGACTGGGTATAATTCACCCCTCCACTTT
TRBJ2-5 | - | 14 | - | TRBV27 | CASSLGGVRETQYF | TGTGCCAGCAGTTTAGGTGGGGTACGAGAGACCCAGTACTTC
TRBJ2-5 | - | 13 | - | TRBV4-1 | CASSLGRQETQYF | TGCGCCAGCAGCCTAGGAAGGCAAGAGACCCAGTACTTC
TRBJ2-3 | once | 16 | TRBD1 | TRBV5-4 | CASSPSVTGGVDTQYF | TGTGCCAGCAGCCCTTCCGTTACAGGGGGCGTAGATACGCAGTATTTT
TRBJ2-2 | - | 15 | - | TRBV5-1 | CASSREISNTGELFF | TGCGCCAGCAGCCGAGAGATTTCGAACACCGGGGAGCTGTTTTTT
TRBJ2-3 | - | 13 | - | TRBV5-1 | CASSSTGENTQYF | TGCGCCAGCAGCAGCACCGGGGAGAATACGCAGTATTTT
TRBJ2-7 | - | 16 | TRBD2 | TRBV7-2 | CASSRGLAGVSYEQYF | TGTGCCAGCAGCAGGGGACTAGCGGGGGTCTCCTACGAGCAGTACTTC
TRBJ2-5 | - | 12 | - | TRBV30 | CAWSVGGETQYF | TGTGCCTGGAGTGTAGGTGGAGAGACCCAGTACTTC
TRBJ1-2 | - | 16 | - | TRBV7-9 | CASSSVVVRGPYGYTF | TGTGCCAGCAGCTCGGTAGTGGTGCGGGGCCCCTATGGCTACACCTTC
TRBJ2-7 | - | 16 | - | TRBV30 | CAWSSSGAISKYEQYF | TGTGCCTGGAGTAGTTCAGGAGCGATCAGCAAATACGAGCAGTACTTC
TRBJ1-1 | - | 14 | - | TRBV6-6 | CASSYSSSNTEAFF | TGTGCCAGCAGTTACTCGAGCAGTAACACTGAAGCTTTCTTT
TRBJ2-7 | - | 15 | TRBD2 | TRBV6-1 | CASIGGLAGNYEQYF | TGTGCCAGCATTGGGGGACTAGCGGGAAACTACGAGCAGTACTTC
TRBJ2-7 | - | 10 | - | TRBV2 | CASKGYEQYF | TGTGCCAGCAAGGGCTACGAGCAGTACTTC
TRBJ2-3 | - | 15 | - | TRBV11-2 | CASSFHGLNTDTQYF | TGTGCCAGCAGCTTTCACGGCCTTAACACAGATACGCAGTATTTT
TRBJ2-1 | once | 17 | TRBD2 | TRBV5-6 | CASSSVAGTYRSNEQFF | TGTGCCAGCAGCTCGGTAGCGGGTACATATCGGAGTAATGAGCAGTTCTTC